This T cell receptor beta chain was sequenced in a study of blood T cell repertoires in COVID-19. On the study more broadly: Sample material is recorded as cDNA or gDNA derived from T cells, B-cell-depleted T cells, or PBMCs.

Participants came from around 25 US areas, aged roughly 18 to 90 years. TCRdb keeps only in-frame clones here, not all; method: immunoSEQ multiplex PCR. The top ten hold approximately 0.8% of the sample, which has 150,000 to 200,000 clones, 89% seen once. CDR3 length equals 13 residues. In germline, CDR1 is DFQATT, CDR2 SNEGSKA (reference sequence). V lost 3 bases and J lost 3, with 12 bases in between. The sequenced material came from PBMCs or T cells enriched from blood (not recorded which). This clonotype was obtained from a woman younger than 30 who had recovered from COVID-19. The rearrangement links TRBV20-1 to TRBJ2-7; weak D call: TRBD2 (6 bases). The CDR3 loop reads CSASLSGLYEQYF. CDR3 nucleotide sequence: TGCAGTGCTAGTCTAAGCGGGCTCTACGAGCAGTACTTC.